This T cell receptor beta chain was found in a study of cytomegalovirus exposure and HLA in healthy donors. This clone was observed once. Its antigen is still unknown. Some clones are missing from TCRdb's copy, which holds only in-frame ones; the method was immunoSEQ multiplex PCR. The sample includes about 140,000 clones, approximately 84% of them seen just once. CDR1 and CDR2 from the germline V gene are KGHSH and LQKENI. J gave up 5 bases and V 4 bases, and 12 bases lay outside the gene matches. This CDR3 region has 16 residues. Study results and caveats: The study labeled approximately 150 TCR beta chains cytomegalovirus-associated. Cytomegalovirus status was reportedly diagnosed by the classifier with high sensitivity and specificity.

The source is a young man in good health and CMV-seropositive. Sequencing was carried out using PBMCs. The V gene is TRBV18, the J gene TRBJ1-1; TRBD1 matches 8 bases. The CDR3 DNA follows: TGTGCCAGCTCACTCCAGGGGGCGCAAATTGGTACTGAAGCTTTCTTT. This translates into CASSLQGAQIGTEAFF.